The 32 T cell receptor beta chains presented below share a single source sample, sequenced in a study of CD8+CD57+ T cells in acquired aplastic anemia (dated by TCRdb to the late 2010s). The patients picked for sequencing were ones in whom flow cytometry had shown an expansion of CD8+CD57+ cells. The sequencer was an Illumina HiSeq 2000. TCR beta VDJ combination and CDR3 sequence profiling used genomic DNA as the template. TCRdb cleaned the public reads at Q25 with fastp, built clones with MiXCR and kept in-frame beta chains. Here each entry gathers all rows of one CDR3 protein and keeps the most common genes and DNA. A total of 130,000 or so distinct CDR3 sequences appear in this sample, over 30% of them only once. 2.6% of the sample lies in the top ten. Source material: sorted CD4+, CD8+, or CD8+CD57+ T cells (not recorded which) from PBMCs. The receptor set was obtained from a human donor with aplastic anemia.

This clonotype occurred many times. The rearrangement uses TRBV11-2 and TRBJ1-6; maybe TRBD1 (5 bases). This CDR3 has 16 residues. Germline V gene lookup returns CDR1 SGHAT and CDR2 FQNNGV. The V gene lost 2 bases and the J gene lost 1 base, with 9 bases spanning the gap. This chain's CDR3 is CASSLRQGSYNSPLHF. CDR3 nucleotide sequence: TGTGCCAGCAGCTTAAGGCAGGGATCCTATAATTCACCCCTCCACTTT.

The chain couples TRBV6-1 to TRBJ1-5; weak D call: TRBD1 (5 bases). Trimming left V 7 bases short and J 10 bases short, with 17 bases between. Looked up from germline, CDR1 is MNHNS and CDR2 is SASEGT. The CDR3 covers 13 residues. CDR3 amino acids: CASNGGEYGPQHF. Written as DNA, the CDR3 is TGTGCCAGCAACGGGGGAGAATACGGACCCCAGCATTTT.

This clonotype was detected ten times or more. The V call is TRBV6-5, the J call TRBJ1-1, with 7 bases matching TRBD1. This CDR3 is built from 14 residues. CDR1 MNHEY and CDR2 SVGAGI come from the germline V gene. Unmatched junction bases numbered 6, after V lost 7 bases and J lost 1 base. CDR3 amino acids: CASTPRTGNTEAFF. The CDR3 DNA reads TGTGCCAGCACCCCGCGGACAGGGAACACTGAAGCTTTCTTT.

This clonotype came up many times. This rearrangement joins TRBV2 to TRBJ1-2; no definite D call. V lost 4 bases to trimming and J lost 7 bases, with 13 bases between them. The CDR3 runs to 13 residues. Germline V gene data show CDR1 as SNHLY and CDR2 as FYNNEI. CDR3 nucleotide sequence: TGTGCCAGCAGTGTCCAGCCCGTTAGTGGCTACACCTTC. This codes for CASSVQPVSGYTF.

This clonotype was counted many times. V gene TRBV12-3 or TRBV12-4 combines with J gene TRBJ1-1; D is possibly TRBD1 (5 bases). The CDR3 contains 15 residues. Between the trimmed V and J ends, which lost 6 bases and 0 bases, there was a span of 14 bases. The CDR3 DNA is TGTGCCAGCAGGCTTGGGGGGAGCATGAACACTGAAGCTTTCTTT. Translation: CASRLGGSMNTEAFF.

This clonotype occurred a few times. V is TRBV5-1 and J is TRBJ2-3, with D perhaps given as TRBD1 or TRBD2 (5 bases each). Germline V gene lookup returns CDR1 SGHRS and CDR2 YFSETQ. V gave up 3 bases and J gave up 4 bases, with 12 bases separating them. The CDR3 contains 14 residues. CDR3 sequence: CASSYGATADTQYF. The DNA of the CDR3 is TGCGCCAGCAGCTACGGGGCTACCGCAGATACGCAGTATTTT.

This clonotype has ten or more counts. The chain combines TRBV25-1 with TRBJ1-2; D perhaps matches TRBD1 (6 bases). Trimming removed 3 bases from V and 7 bases from J, with 12 bases in between. The CDR3 covers 13 residues. Germline values: CDR1 MGHDK, CDR2 SYGVNS. The CDR3 DNA sequence: TGTGCCAGCAGTGAGGGGGCGCAAAGTGGCTACACCTTC. Protein: CASSEGAQSGYTF.

The chain uses TRBV5-1 and TRBJ2-1; TRBD1 matches 7 bases. V lost 3 bases and J lost 6; bases outside the gene matches: 15. Germline CDR1 reads SGHRS; CDR2 reads YFSETQ. This CDR3 is built from 17 residues. CDR3 sequence (DNA): TGCGCCAGCAGCTCCGGGCCCACAGGGGTTATTGGCAATGAGCAGTTCTTC. It yields the protein CASSSGPTGVIGNEQFF.

This clonotype was counted many times. This chain links TRBV7-9 with TRBJ1-2; the D gene is possibly TRBD1 (6 bases). The CDR3 is made up of 14 amino acids. Looked up from germline, CDR1 is SEHNR and CDR2 is FQNEAQ (reference sequence). V was trimmed by 5 bases and J by 6 bases, leaving 16 bases between them. CDR3 amino acids: CASSLSQGADGYTF. CDR3 nucleotide sequence: TGTGCCAGCAGCCTATCACAGGGTGCTGATGGCTACACCTTC.

This clonotype came up a few times. The J gene is TRBJ1-2, the V gene TRBV28; 7 nucleotides line up with TRBD1. The CDR3 covers 14 residues. V dropped 6 bases and J dropped 5; count of bases not matched to a gene: 9. CDR1 and CDR2 (germline): MDHEN, SYDVKM. The CDR3 protein is CASRDNRGRYGYTF. DNA for the CDR3: TGTGCCAGCAGGGATAACAGGGGCCGGTATGGCTACACCTTC.

The chain joins TRBV30 to TRBJ2-3, with D tentatively TRBD1 (5 bases). The CDR3 is made up of 15 amino acids. Germline values: CDR1 GTSNPN, CDR2 SVGIG (reference sequence). Between the trimmed V and J ends, which lost 2 bases and 0 bases, there was a span of 12 bases. The CDR3 coding sequence is TGTGCCTGGAGTCCCAAGACAGATAGCACAGATACGCAGTATTTT. Its protein is CAWSPKTDSTDTQYF.

The CDR3 sequence is CASSENRLRGYTF. Written as DNA, the CDR3 is TGTGCCAGCAGTGAAAACAGGTTGCGCGGCTACACCTTC. This chain joins TRBV2 and TRBJ1-2; weak D call: TRBD1 (5 bases). CDR1 and CDR2 (germline): SNHLY, FYNNEI. This CDR3 has 13 amino acids. V lost 2 bases, J lost 8 bases, and 12 bases lay in between.

This rearrangement joins TRBV28 to TRBJ1-2; D unresolved. The CDR3 spans 12 residues. Trimming took 6 bases from V and 7 from J, leaving 12 bases between them. Germline lookup yields CDR1 MDHEN and CDR2 SYDVKM. The CDR3 DNA follows: TGTGCCAGCAGACCCGGTCGGGGTGGCTACACCTTC. This gives the protein CASRPGRGGYTF.

V usage is TRBV19 and J usage is TRBJ1-2; TRBD1 is a possible D gene (6 bases). Germline CDR1 is LNHDA and CDR2 is SQIVND (reference sequence). The CDR3 extends over 13 amino acids. V lost 2 bases and J 8 bases, leaving 12 bases between the germline ends. CDR3 sequence reads: CASSIPQGAGYTF. The CDR3 nucleotides read TGTGCCAGTAGTATACCACAGGGCGCGGGCTACACCTTC.

In its sample, this clonotype was seen many times. CDR3 sequence (DNA): TGTGCCAGCCGTTTCTACACAGATACGCAGTATTTT. It is translated as CASRFYTDTQYF. The chain has TRBV6-6 and TRBJ2-3, with D unclear. Per the germline V gene, CDR1 is MNHNY and CDR2 is SVGAGI (reference sequence). The CDR3 is 12 residues long. V lost 8 bases, J lost 2 bases, and 8 bases lay in between.

The V gene is TRBV2, the J gene TRBJ2-7; possible D gene TRBD1, 6 bases. This CDR3 comprises 15 residues. Trimming took 3 bases from V and 7 from J, leaving 19 bases between them. Germline V gene data show CDR1 as SNHLY and CDR2 as FYNNEI. CDR3 DNA sequence: TGTGCCAGCAGTGATGGTGGACAGCCTCTGGCGGAGCAGTACGTC. Protein: CASSDGGQPLAEQYV.

Regarding this clonotype: The junction does not match germline at one end; this may be a read error. The V gene is TRBV20-1, the J gene TRBJ1-1; D is ambiguous. The CDR3 has 12 residues. CDR1 is DFQATT, CDR2 SNEGSKA, per germline (reference sequence). The CDR3 here is CSARTKNTEAFF. Written as DNA, the CDR3 is TGCAGTGCTCGGACCAAGAACACTGAAGCTTTCTTC.

This clonotype was counted many times. J is TRBJ2-3 and V is TRBV6-6, with TRBD2 as a possible D gene (5 bases). The CDR3 totals 13 residues. V shed 0 bases and J shed 5 bases, with 6 bases lying between them. Germline V gene sequence: CDR1 MNHNY, CDR2 SVGAGI (reference sequence). CDR3 loop: CASSYSGGDTQYF. In DNA form, the CDR3 reads TGTGCCAGCAGTTACTCTGGAGGAGATACGCAGTATTTT.

The table lists this clonotype with a few counts. The rearrangement joins TRBV7-8 to TRBJ1-4, with unresolved D. Germline V gene lookup returns CDR1 SGHVS and CDR2 FQNEAQ. This CDR3 is 11 amino acids long. V was trimmed by 5 bases and J by 4 bases, leaving 2 bases between them. The DNA of the CDR3 is TGTGCCAGCAGCCTTAATGAAAAACTGTTTTTT. This translates into CASSLNEKLFF.

The J gene is TRBJ1-1, the V gene TRBV6-1, with D perhaps TRBD1 (5 bases). The length of the CDR3 is 16 residues. V lost 7 bases, J lost 0 bases, and 18 bases lay in between. Germline lookup yields CDR1 MNHNS and CDR2 SASEGT. The CDR3 sequence is CASTLYSGHMNTEAFF. In DNA form, the CDR3 reads TGTGCCAGCACCCTTTATTCAGGACACATGAACACTGAAGCTTTCTTT.

This clonotype was recorded only once. One junction end does not reproduce the germline sequence, and a read error may be involved. This chain links TRBV2 with TRBJ2-5; D call uncertain. This CDR3 region has 12 residues. Germline loops: CDR1 SNHLY, CDR2 FYNNEI. CDR3 coding DNA: TGTGCCAGCAGTGAAGCAGTGGAGACCCAGTGCTTC. Protein product: CASSEAVETQCF.

This clonotype was seen many times. The chain is built from TRBV19 and TRBJ1-1, with D unclear. The V end was cut by 1 base, the J end by 11 bases, with 14 bases between. The V gene's germline CDR1 is LNHDA and CDR2 SQIVND (reference sequence). The length of the CDR3 is 13 residues. CDR3: CASSIAWGMGAFF. The CDR3 region has the DNA TGTGCCAGTAGTATAGCATGGGGAATGGGGGCTTTCTTT. Full variable domain (rest looked up from reference TRBV19 and TRBJ1-1): DGGITQSPKYLFRKEGQNVTLSCEQNLNHDAMYWYRQDPGQGLRLIYYSQIVNDFQKGDIAEGYSVSREKKESFPLTVTSAQKNPTAFYLCASSIAWGMGAFFGQGTRLTVV.

This clonotype has a count of ten or more. The chain is built from TRBV11-2 and TRBJ2-7, with D unclear. Per germline, CDR1 SGHAT and CDR2 FQNNGV. The CDR3 loop spans 14 amino acids. V lost 1 base and J lost 4, with 11 bases in between. CDR3 bases: TGTGCCAGCAGCTTAGCAGCGACGACATACGAGCAGTACTTC. Translation gives CASSLAATTYEQYF.

V is TRBV29-1 and J is TRBJ1-2, with D uncertain. Germline V gives CDR1 SQVTM, CDR2 ANQGSEA. This CDR3 is 12 amino acids long. V dropped 6 bases and J dropped 4 bases, with 12 bases sitting between them. The CDR3 DNA follows: TGCAGCGTAGATTCGGGATCCTATGGCTACACCTTC. It encodes CSVDSGSYGYTF.

This clonotype showed up just once. The chain's CDR3 is CASSQHEGARNSPLHF. The CDR3 DNA is TGCGCCAGCAGCCAACATGAGGGGGCGCGAAATTCACCCCTCCACTTT. V is TRBV4-1 and J is TRBJ1-6, with 7 nucleotides matching TRBD1. Trimming took 2 bases from V and 7 from J; bases not matched to a gene: 8. Germline assignment: CDR1 MGHRA and CDR2 YSYEKL. This CDR3 region has 16 residues.

This clonotype was recorded a few times. The rearrangement joins TRBV10-1 to TRBJ2-7, with D hard to call. The length of the CDR3 is 12 residues. The germline V gene has CDR1 WNHNN and CDR2 SYGVQD (reference sequence). Between the trimmed V and J ends, which lost 2 bases and 2 bases, there was a span of 4 bases. The CDR3 DNA reads as TGCGCCAGCAGTGAGCGGCCCTACGAGCAGTACTTC. Amino acids: CASSERPYEQYF.

This clonotype was recorded many times. This chain joins TRBV24-1 and TRBJ1-5, with TRBD1 matching over 7 bases. CDR3 size: 14 residues. Germline V gives CDR1 KGHDR, CDR2 SFDVKD. The trim removed 7 bases at V and 2 bases at J, leaving 4 bases unmatched. CDR3 residues: CATRGTGGNQPQHF. The CDR3 DNA follows: TGTGCCACCAGAGGAACAGGGGGCAATCAGCCCCAGCATTTT.

This clonotype was observed many times. The V and J genes are TRBV19 and TRBJ2-5, with 10 nucleotides matching TRBD2. Germline-derived CDR1 and CDR2 are LNHDA and SQIVND (reference sequence). After removal of 1 base from V and 4 bases from J, the junction contained 6 bases not matched to a gene. The CDR3 is 16 residues long. This CDR3 is CASSIVQAGGLETQYF. CDR3 coding DNA: TGTGCCAGTAGTATAGTTCAAGCGGGGGGGCTAGAGACCCAGTACTTC.

This clonotype was recorded at least ten times. V is TRBV5-1 and J is TRBJ2-5; 10 bases map to TRBD2. Unmatched junction bases numbered 11, after V lost 7 bases and J lost 5 bases. The CDR3 runs 15 residues. CDR1 SGHRS and CDR2 YFSETQ come from the germline V gene. The CDR3 DNA reads TGCGCCAGCCAAACAAGCGGGGGGGCCGGGGAGACCCAGTACTTC. Its protein product is CASQTSGGAGETQYF.

Concerning this clonotype: A single base separates this from a much larger clone, so it may be a read error. The rearrangement links TRBV20-1 to TRBJ2-3, with 9 bases matching TRBD2. CDR3 length: 18 amino acids. With V trimmed by 3 bases and J by 2 bases, 15 bases remained unmatched. From germline, CDR1 is DFQATT and CDR2 SNEGSKA (reference sequence). CDR3 nucleotide sequence: TGCAGTGCTAGGCCTAGCGGGGAGGCCGGGATAGTCACAGATACGCAGTATTTT. It translates to CSARPSGEAGIVTDTQYF.

The CDR3 DNA reads TGTGCCAGCAGCCGGACAGGGAGGAACACAGATACGCAGTATTTT. Translated: CASSRTGRNTDTQYF. The chain is built from TRBV2 and TRBJ2-3, with 8 positions matching TRBD1. V lost 6 bases and J lost 2; bases outside the gene matches: 7. Germline-derived CDR1 and CDR2 are SNHLY and FYNNEI. The CDR3 runs 15 residues.

This clonotype was counted many times. CDR3 residues: CASSPGRNGYTF. CDR3 in DNA: TGTGCCAGCAGCCCAGGACGGAATGGCTACACCTTC. The chain recombines TRBV25-1 with TRBJ1-2; D not certain. The CDR3 totals 12 residues. The germline V gene encodes CDR1 MGHDK and CDR2 SYGVNS. V lost 6 bases to trimming and J lost 6 bases, with 11 bases between them.